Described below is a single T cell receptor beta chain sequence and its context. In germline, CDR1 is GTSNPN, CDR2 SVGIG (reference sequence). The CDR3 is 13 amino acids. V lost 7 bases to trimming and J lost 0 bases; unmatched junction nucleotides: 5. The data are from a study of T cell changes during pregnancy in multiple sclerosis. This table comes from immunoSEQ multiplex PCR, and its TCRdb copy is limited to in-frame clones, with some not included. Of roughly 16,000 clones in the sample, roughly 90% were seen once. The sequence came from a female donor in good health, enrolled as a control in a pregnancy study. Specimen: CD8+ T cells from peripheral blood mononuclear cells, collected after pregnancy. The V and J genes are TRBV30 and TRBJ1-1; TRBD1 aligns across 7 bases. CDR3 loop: CASEGQLNTEAFF. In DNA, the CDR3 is TGTGCCTCCGAGGGACAGTTGAACACTGAAGCTTTCTTT.